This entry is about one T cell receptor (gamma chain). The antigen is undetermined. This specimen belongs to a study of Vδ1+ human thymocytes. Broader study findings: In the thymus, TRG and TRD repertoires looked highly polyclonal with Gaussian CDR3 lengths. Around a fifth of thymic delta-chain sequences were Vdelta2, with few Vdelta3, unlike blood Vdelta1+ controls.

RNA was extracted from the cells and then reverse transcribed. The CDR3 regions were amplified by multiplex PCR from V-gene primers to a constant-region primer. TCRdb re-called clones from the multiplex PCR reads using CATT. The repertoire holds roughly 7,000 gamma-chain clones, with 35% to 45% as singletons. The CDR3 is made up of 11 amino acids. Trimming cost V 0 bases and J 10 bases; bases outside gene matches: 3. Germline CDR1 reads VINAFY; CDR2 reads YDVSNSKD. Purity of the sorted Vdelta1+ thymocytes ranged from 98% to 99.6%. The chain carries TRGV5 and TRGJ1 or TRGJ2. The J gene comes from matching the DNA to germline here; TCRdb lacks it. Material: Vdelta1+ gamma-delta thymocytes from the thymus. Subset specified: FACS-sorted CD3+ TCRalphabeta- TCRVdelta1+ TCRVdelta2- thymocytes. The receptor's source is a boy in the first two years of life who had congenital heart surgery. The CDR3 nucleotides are TGTGCCACCTGGGACAGGTTCAAGAAACTCTTT. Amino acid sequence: CATWDRFKKLF.